These 15 T cell receptor beta chains were all obtained from the same sample, sequenced in a study of technical replicates of blood from a handful of donors. Profiling relied on immunoSEQ multiplex PCR, and the TCRdb table lists in-frame clones only, not all of them. Among 15,000 or so clones listed, around 85% were seen once. The sample comprised PBMCs. These receptors were taken from a human donor in good health.

The chain couples TRBV7-9 to TRBJ2-1, with 8 bases fitting TRBD1. J gave up 8 bases and V 5 bases, and 11 bases lay outside the gene matches. This CDR3 comprises 15 residues. The V gene's germline CDR1 is SEHNR and CDR2 FQNEAQ (reference sequence). CDR3 DNA sequence: TGTGCCAGCAGCCCACGGACAGGGAGTGACGATGAGCAGTTCTTC. It is translated as CASSPRTGSDDEQFF.

The CDR3 nucleotides are TGTGCCAGCAGTAGCCCCCCAGGGAGGTACGAGCAGTACTTC. Translation gives CASSSPPGRYEQYF. The chain employs TRBV28 and TRBJ2-7; possible D gene TRBD2, 6 bases. V was cut by 5 bases and J by 4 bases, with 15 bases left in between. The CDR3 extends over 14 amino acids. CDR1 and CDR2 from the germline V gene are MDHEN and SYDVKM.

The chain is built from TRBV11-2 and TRBJ2-7; a possible D gene is TRBD2 (5 bases). Germline CDR1 and CDR2: SGHAT and FQNNGV. V was cut by 3 bases and J by 1 base, with 10 bases left in between. The CDR3 covers 14 residues. The CDR3 coding sequence is TGTGCCAGCAGCTTCCTGGACTTTTCCTACGAGCAGTACTTC. This gives the protein CASSFLDFSYEQYF.

The chain carries TRBV6-6 and TRBJ2-7, with D tentatively TRBD2 (6 bases). V lost 2 bases to trimming and J lost 1 base, with 12 bases between them. The germline V gene has CDR1 MNHNY and CDR2 SVGAGI (reference sequence). The CDR3 length is 15 residues. CDR3 nucleotides: TGTGCCAGCAGTTACGGTTCGGGAGCGTCCTACGAGCAGTACTTC. Protein: CASSYGSGASYEQYF.

This clone was counted only a few times. The J gene is TRBJ2-7, the V gene TRBV11-2; TRBD2 is a possible D gene (5 bases). The CDR3 extends over 14 amino acids. Looked up from germline, CDR1 is SGHAT and CDR2 is FQNNGV. V lost 5 bases and J lost 2, with 13 bases in between. CDR3 DNA sequence: TGTGCCAGCAGCCCCCGGACTGGGGCCTACGAGCAGTACTTC. The encoded protein is CASSPRTGAYEQYF.

This clone was seen once. CDR3: CASSSWEGRSGANVLTF. DNA for the CDR3: TGTGCCAGCAGTAGCTGGGAGGGACGGTCTGGGGCCAACGTCCTGACTTTC. The V gene is TRBV27, the J gene TRBJ2-6; 7 positions match TRBD2. Trimming cost V 5 bases and J 1 base; bases outside gene matches: 8. Germline V CDR1 and CDR2: MNHEY, SMNVEV (reference sequence). The CDR3 has 17 residues.

The CDR3 nucleotides read TGTGCCAGCAGCTTGGGGGTCGGGACTAGCGCCTACGAGCAGTACTTC. Translating it yields CASSLGVGTSAYEQYF. The chain joins TRBV5-4 to TRBJ2-7, with 10 nucleotides matching TRBD2. V gave up 0 bases and J gave up 2 bases; unmatched junction bases: 5. The CDR3 is 16 amino acids. The V gene's germline CDR1 is SGHNT and CDR2 YYREEE (reference sequence).

V usage is TRBV10-3 and J usage is TRBJ1-1, with 7 nucleotides matching TRBD1. This CDR3 spans 15 amino acids. Germline CDR1 reads ENHRY; CDR2 reads SYGVKD. After removal of 0 bases from V and 7 bases from J, the junction contained 8 bases not matched to a gene. In DNA, the CDR3 is TGTGCCATCAGTGAGTCCCGGGACAGTTACTATGAAGCTTTCTTT. This gives the protein CAISESRDSYYEAFF.

A single count supports this clone. The V and J genes are TRBV5-6 and TRBJ2-3; 11 bases map to TRBD2. CDR1 is SGHDT and CDR2 is YYEEEE in the germline V gene. V lost 0 bases and J lost 6; bases outside the gene matches: 6. The CDR3 covers 16 residues. The CDR3 DNA follows: TGTGCCAGCAGCTTGGTTCTAGCGGGAGGCTCGGATACGCAGTATTTT. Translation: CASSLVLAGGSDTQYF.

The V and J genes are TRBV5-4 and TRBJ2-1, with TRBD2 matching over 14 bases. The CDR3 is made up of 19 amino acids. The germline gives CDR1 SGHNT, CDR2 YYREEE (reference sequence). V lost 4 bases, J lost 8 bases, and 17 bases stayed unmatched. The CDR3 coding sequence is TGTGCCAGCAGCCAGGGACTAGCGGGAGTGGCCTCATTTATCGATGAGCAGTTCTTC. Its translation is CASSQGLAGVASFIDEQFF.

The chain has TRBV6-1 and TRBJ1-2, with 9 bases that match TRBD1. Germline CDR1 reads MNHNS; CDR2 reads SASEGT. V shed 10 bases and J 4 bases; nucleotides not matched to a gene: 7. This CDR3 region has 13 residues. The CDR3 reads CANRQGVGYGYTF. In nucleotides, the CDR3 is TGTGCCAACAGACAGGGGGTTGGCTATGGCTACACCTTC.

This chain links TRBV30 with TRBJ1-1, with D unclear. This CDR3 region has 13 residues. V lost 4 bases to trimming and J lost 2 bases, with 11 bases between them. Germline V CDR1 and CDR2: GTSNPN, SVGIG (reference sequence). In DNA, the CDR3 is TGTGCCTGGACCCGACAAGAAAACACTGAAGCTTTCTTT. Protein sequence: CAWTRQENTEAFF.

This clone has a single count. The chain joins TRBV18 to TRBJ2-5; 7 positions agree with TRBD1. The CDR3 runs to 14 residues. Germline V gives CDR1 KGHSH, CDR2 LQKENI. The trim removed 0 bases at V and 5 bases at J, leaving 3 bases unmatched. This CDR3 reads CASSPPGQLETQYF. The CDR3, as DNA: TGTGCCAGCTCACCACCGGGACAGCTGGAGACCCAGTACTTC.

Note on this clone: A junction end diverges from the germline sequence, so it may reflect a read error. This chain connects TRBV18 to TRBJ2-7; TRBD2 might be the D (6 bases). Germline values: CDR1 KGHSH, CDR2 LQKENI. The length of the CDR3 is 12 residues. CDR3 in DNA: TGTGCCAGCTCTCCACTCGGGACTGTGATGTACTTC. Encoded protein: CASSPLGTVMYF.

The chain combines TRBV30 with TRBJ2-1, with 9 nucleotides matching TRBD2. CDR1 and CDR2 (germline): GTSNPN, SVGIG (reference sequence). The CDR3 consists of 14 residues. Trimming cost V 0 bases and J 6 bases; bases outside gene matches: 3. Written as DNA, the CDR3 is TGTGCCTGGAGTGTCGCGGGAGGGCTCAATGAGCAGTTCTTC. Protein: CAWSVAGGLNEQFF.